This T cell receptor beta chain was obtained from a study of blood T cell repertoires in COVID-19 (dated by TCRdb to 2020 to 2021). A note on the overall study: The collaborator samples originated in the United States, Italy and Spain and spanned the acute and convalescent phases of COVID-19. The material from the prospective study consisted of cDNA or gDNA derived from T cells, B-cell-depleted T cells, or PBMCs. Deeply sampled blood TCRbeta repertoires from subjects exposed to, actively infected with, or recovered from COVID-19 were included in the dataset. The repertoires were released in a freely available public database intended as a resource for research on the immune response to SARS-CoV-2. The samples were drawn from two sources: the first 160 participants of the ongoing ImmuneRACE study, and fewer than 1,500 subjects contributed by 6 global collaborators. A de-identified subject ID, COVID-19 status, age in years and sex were almost always included in the sample metadata. Where HLA class I and class II types were available, the types were taken from metadata supplied by the sample provider, not from assay-based typing. What the research found in general, with its limitations: How much clinical and demographic metadata was included differed by source and by participant, and the metadata was provided uncurated.

Note on this clone: The specificity of this receptor is unknown. Base-call qualities are not available, and no considerably larger clone is one nucleotide away.

Each collaborating institution followed its own protocols to collect whole blood in K2EDTA tubes. For TCRbeta analysis, collaborator samples were shipped as frozen whole blood, as isolated PBMCs, or as DNA extracted from either sample type. TCRbeta CDR3 regions were amplified from genomic DNA by means of the immunoSEQ Assay, a bias-controlled multiplex PCR. As for the original processing: Within the assay, amplification of reference gene primers was used to estimate how many nucleated cells each sample contained. To quantify the absolute abundance of each unique TCRbeta CDR3 rearrangement, sequence reads were collapsed and filtered. For each sample, productive Simpson clonality was calculated as the square root of Simpson's diversity index over productive rearrangements. Sourced from immuneACCESS, this table was stored by TCRdb with only in-frame sequences that have V and J called. A share of the clones is absent; for the studies checked, an unresolved V gene accounts for under half, and the remainder has no known explanation. That table is the source of V, J and clone size, and D and trimming were worked out from the DNA. The sample includes fewer than 300,000 clones, with 85% observed a single time. Together, the top ten hold 4.5% to 6% of the sample.

Counted from cysteine to phenylalanine, this CDR3 has 14 amino acids. The entry retains the CDR3 DNA only, 42 bases that are in frame from base 1. Between the V and J ends, shortened by 7 bases and 2 bases respectively, the junction contains 14 bases. CDR1 and CDR2, per the germline V gene (reference sequence), are LNHDA and SQIVND. Sequences were obtained from peripheral blood. The receptor comes from a man aged 45 to 65 with active or convalescent COVID-19. This chain joins TRBV19 to TRBJ1-1, with the D gene not clear enough to name. CDR3 sequence: CASTPAGGNTEAFF. The DNA is as follows: TGTGCCAGTACCCCGGCAGGAGGAAACACTGAAGCTTTCTTT.